This T cell receptor (beta chain) was identified in a study of cytomegalovirus exposure and HLA in healthy donors. The germline V gene has CDR1 SNHLY and CDR2 FYNNEI. The CDR3 runs 13 residues. The J segment lost 3 bases and the V segment lost 6 bases, leaving 0 bases of the junction unmatched. This clone was seen more than once but under ten times. The PCR was carried out with 60 Vbeta primers and 13 Jbeta primers. TCRdb keeps only in-frame clones here, not all; method: immunoSEQ multiplex PCR. The sample records 85,000 to 110,000 clones, approximately 66% being singletons. This clonotype originated in a woman between 45 and 65 years old in good health and CMV-seronegative. Sample: PBMCs. The gene calls are TRBV2 and TRBJ2-7; 12 nucleotides align to TRBD2. The DNA of the CDR3 is TGTGCCAGCAGGGGACTAGCGGGCTACGAGCAGTACTTC. Translation: CASRGLAGYEQYF.